The T cell receptor (beta chain) under discussion was sequenced for a study of OX40 agonist ivuxolimab in advanced cancers. Study-wide background: Head and neck, renal cell, melanoma or hepatocellular carcinoma were the cancers that dose-escalation patients had.

As for this clone: What it binds is not known.

Samples of blood were obtained at baseline, on cycle 4 day 1, and on cycle 7 day 1. The CDR3 has 19 amino acids. The V and J ends lost 4 bases and 1 base respectively, with 23 bases between them. Germline V gene sequence: CDR1 LNHDA, CDR2 SQIVND (reference sequence). Libraries were prepared by immunoSEQ multiplex PCR; TCRdb keeps only in-frame clonotypes and omits some of them. The sample has over 50,000 clones; about 84% are singletons. Study-wide results and caveats: Expansion of clones was among the lowest in partial responders at 0.1-3.0 mg/kg.

This receptor was obtained from an adult with an advanced solid tumor such as melanoma, head and neck, liver or kidney cancer. The specimen was CD4+ or CD8+ T cells sorted from blood, collected in a trial of the OX40 agonist ivuxolimab. The chain recombines TRBV19 with TRBJ2-4, with D perhaps matching TRBD2 (5 bases). CDR3 region: CASSTHSPGRVSAKNIQYF. The CDR3 DNA sequence: TGTGCCAGTAGTACCCACTCCCCCGGGCGGGTATCGGCCAAAAACATTCAGTACTTC.